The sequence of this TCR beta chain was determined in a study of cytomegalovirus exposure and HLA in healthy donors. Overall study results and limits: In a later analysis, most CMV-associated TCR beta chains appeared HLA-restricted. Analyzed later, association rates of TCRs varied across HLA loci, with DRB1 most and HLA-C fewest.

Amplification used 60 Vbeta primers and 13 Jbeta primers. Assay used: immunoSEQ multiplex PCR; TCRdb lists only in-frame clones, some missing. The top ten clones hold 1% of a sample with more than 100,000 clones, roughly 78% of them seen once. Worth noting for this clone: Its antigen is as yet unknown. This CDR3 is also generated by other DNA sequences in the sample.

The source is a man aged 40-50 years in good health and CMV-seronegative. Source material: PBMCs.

The CDR3 protein is CASSPGTSGYEQYF. Here the CDR3 DNA reads TGTGCCAGCTCACCCGGGACTAGCGGCTACGAGCAGTACTTC. The V call is TRBV18, the J call TRBJ2-7, with TRBD2 matching over 11 bases. The CDR3 has 14 residues. Trimming cost V 3 bases and J 3 bases; bases outside gene matches: 1. Germline-derived CDR1 and CDR2 are KGHSH and LQKENI.